These 12 T cell receptor beta chains originate from one sample sequenced in a study of technical replicates of blood from several donors (dated 2017 in TCRdb). The library was generated by the immunoSEQ multiplex PCR assay. TCRdb mirrors the immuneACCESS table, restricted to in-frame sequences. Some clones are absent from its copies; in checked studies, under half trace to an unresolved V gene, and the reason for the others is unknown. The sample yields 83,000 or so clones; approximately 92% were counted once. The ten most abundant clones make up about 0.27% of the sample. Material: T cells isolated from PBMCs. Source of these receptors: a human donor in good health.

This clone was recorded only once. The chain links TRBV27 to TRBJ2-3, with a tentative D call TRBD1 (6 bases). The CDR3 length is 13 residues. Per germline, CDR1 MNHEY and CDR2 SMNVEV (reference sequence). V shed 8 bases and J shed 0 bases, with 9 bases lying between them. CDR3 loop: CASEDRSTDTQYF. In nucleotides, the CDR3 is TGTGCCAGCGAGGACAGAAGCACAGATACGCAGTATTTT.

This rearrangement joins TRBV7-6 to TRBJ2-7; D perhaps matches TRBD1 (5 bases). Per germline, CDR1 SGHVS and CDR2 FNYEAQ. V was clipped by 1 base and J by 0 bases, with 10 bases between them. CDR3 length: 15 residues. CDR3 nucleotides: TGTGCCAGCAGCTTAGACAGGCTGCCCTCCTACGAGCAGTACTTC. Its translation is CASSLDRLPSYEQYF.

This sequence joins TRBV6-5 and TRBJ1-2, with D perhaps matching TRBD1 (6 bases). Germline CDR1 is MNHEY and CDR2 is SVGAGI. This CDR3 is 13 amino acids long. Trimming pared 5 bases from V and 4 bases from J, leaving 11 bases between. CDR3 nucleotide sequence: TGTGCCAGCAGTACCGGACAGTCCTATGGCTACACCTTC. Its translation is CASSTGQSYGYTF.

V gene TRBV7-7 combines with J gene TRBJ2-1; D possibly corresponds to TRBD1 (5 bases). Germline V gene sequence: CDR1 SSHAT, CDR2 FNYEAQ (reference sequence). Trimming shortened V by 0 bases and J by 2 bases, and 14 bases separated the two germline ends. This CDR3 is 17 amino acids long. CDR3 DNA: TGTGCCAGCAGCTTAGCGGTTAACAGGATCCCCTACAATGAGCAGTTCTTC. Amino acids: CASSLAVNRIPYNEQFF.

This sequence joins TRBV19 and TRBJ1-2; D is uncertain. The V end lost 5 bases, the J end lost 0 bases, and 7 bases lay between the germline ends. CDR1 is LNHDA, CDR2 SQIVND, per germline (reference sequence). This CDR3 comprises 13 residues. The CDR3 DNA reads TGTGCCAGTAGTCCGGGTACTAACTATGGCTACACCTTC. Amino acids: CASSPGTNYGYTF. Full variable domain (outside the CDR3, taken from reference TRBV19 and TRBJ1-2): DGGITQSPKYLFRKEGQNVTLSCEQNLNHDAMYWYRQDPGQGLRLIYYSQIVNDFQKGDIAEGYSVSREKKESFPLTVTSAQKNPTAFYLCASSPGTNYGYTFGSGTRLTVV.

This rearrangement joins TRBV11-3 to TRBJ2-1; 8 bases match TRBD2. The CDR3 is 18 amino acids. Germline lookup yields CDR1 SGHNT and CDR2 YENEEA. Trimming took 5 bases from V and 2 from J; bases not matched to a gene: 14. The CDR3 coding sequence is TGTGCCAGCAGCCCCCGGGGGGGTTGGGGGGGGACCTACAATGAGCAGTTCTTC. Protein product: CASSPRGGWGGTYNEQFF.

The genes are TRBV6-5 and TRBJ1-2, with TRBD1 identical over 7 bases. Losses at the gene ends were 5 bases for V and 5 bases for J; bases not matched to a gene: 8. Germline V gives CDR1 MNHEY, CDR2 SVGAGI. This CDR3 has 14 residues. The CDR3 spells CASSLKPGGYGYTF. DNA of the CDR3: TGTGCCAGCAGTCTGAAGCCAGGGGGGTATGGCTACACCTTC.

This clone occurred many times. The chain combines TRBV5-1 with TRBJ2-7; 10 bases agree with TRBD1. Per the germline V gene, CDR1 is SGHRS and CDR2 is YFSETQ. The CDR3 length is 14 residues. V lost 3 bases to trimming and J lost 4 bases; unmatched junction nucleotides: 4. CDR3 coding DNA: TGCGCCAGCAGCTCAGACAGGGGGCAGTACGAGCAGTACTTC. This gives the protein CASSSDRGQYEQYF.

The chain recombines TRBV6-5 with TRBJ2-3; 9 bases fit TRBD2. CDR3 size: 15 residues. Germline V gene sequence: CDR1 MNHEY, CDR2 SVGAGI. V shed 6 bases and J 2 bases; nucleotides not matched to a gene: 6. CDR3 sequence: CASRVAGESTDTQYF. CDR3 bases: TGTGCCAGCAGGGTAGCGGGAGAGTCCACAGATACGCAGTATTTT.

The chain joins TRBV6-5 to TRBJ2-1; D unclear. V dropped 4 bases and J dropped 8 bases, with 6 bases sitting between them. This CDR3 is built from 11 residues. Per germline, CDR1 MNHEY and CDR2 SVGAGI. The CDR3 region is CASSLQYEQFF. The CDR3 coding sequence is TGTGCCAGCAGTTTACAATATGAGCAGTTCTTC.

The chain recombines TRBV28 with TRBJ2-2; D might be TRBD2 (6 bases). Germline assignment: CDR1 MDHEN and CDR2 SYDVKM. The CDR3 covers 13 residues. V was pared by 6 bases and J by 8 bases, with 13 bases between. CDR3 in DNA: TGTGCCAGCAGGGGAGGAGTTGGAGGGGAGCTGTTTTTT. Its translation is CASRGGVGGELFF. Based on the CDR3 plus reference TRBV28 and TRBJ2-2, the full variable domain is DVKVTQSSRYLVKRTGEKVFLECVQDMDHENMFWYRQDPGLGLRLIYFSYDVKMKEKGDIPEGYSVSREKKERFSLILESASTNQTSMYLCASRGGVGGELFFGEGSRLTVL.

CDR3 sequence: CASSDWGQLTNYGYTF. CDR3 bases: TGTGCCAGCAGTGACTGGGGACAACTGACTAACTATGGCTACACCTTC. The chain couples TRBV6-1 to TRBJ1-2; weak D call: TRBD1 (6 bases). The CDR3 totals 16 residues. CDR1 is MNHNS, CDR2 SASEGT, per germline. Trimming removed 3 bases from V and 0 bases from J, with 14 bases in between.